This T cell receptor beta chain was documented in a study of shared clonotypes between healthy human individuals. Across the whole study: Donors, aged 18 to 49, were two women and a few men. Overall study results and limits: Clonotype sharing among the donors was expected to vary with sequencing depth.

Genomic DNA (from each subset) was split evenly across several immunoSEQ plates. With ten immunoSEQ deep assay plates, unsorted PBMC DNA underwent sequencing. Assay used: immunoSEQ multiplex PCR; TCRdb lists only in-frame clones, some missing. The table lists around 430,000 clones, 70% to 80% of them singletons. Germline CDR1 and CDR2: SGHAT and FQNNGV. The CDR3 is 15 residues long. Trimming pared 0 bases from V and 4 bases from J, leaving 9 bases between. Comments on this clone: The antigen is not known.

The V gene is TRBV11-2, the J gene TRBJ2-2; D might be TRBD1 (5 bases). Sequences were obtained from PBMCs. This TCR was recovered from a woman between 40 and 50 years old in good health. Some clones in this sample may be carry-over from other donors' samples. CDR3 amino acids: CASSLEGRGTGELFF. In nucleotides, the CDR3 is TGTGCCAGCAGCTTAGAGGGGCGCGGCACCGGGGAGCTGTTTTTT.